The rows below give T cell receptor beta chains drawn from one sample of a study of T cell responses to AZD1222 COVID-19 vaccine. Libraries were prepared by immunoSEQ multiplex PCR; TCRdb keeps only in-frame clonotypes and omits some of them. The profile shows more than 140,000 clones, approximately 95% of them singletons. The sample consisted of peripheral blood, taken on day 0 of MenACWY control vaccination. These TCRs come from an adult in good health. The CDR3 runs from the conserved cysteine through the conserved F or W. A D gene is named only where the DNA matches it firmly. Size values are once, few and many counts, or a class for expanded clones, and some rows have none.

J gene | clone size | V gene | D gene | CDR3 DNA | CDR3 protein
TRBJ1-2 | . | TRBV4-3 | TRBD1 | TGCGCCAGCAGCCAGGACAGGGGGTATGGCTACACCTTC | CASSQDRGYGYTF
TRBJ1-4 | . | TRBV6-5 | . | TGTGCCAGCAGTTACCGTGGGGGGGATGAAAAACTGTTTTTT | CASSYRGGDEKLFF
TRBJ1-2 | . | TRBV7-2 | TRBD1 | TGTGCCAGCAGCCCGCAGGGGGGCTATGGCTACACCTTC | CASSPQGGYGYTF
TRBJ1-4 | . | TRBV20-1 | TRBD1 | TGCAGTGCTAGTTGGGGGACAGGGTTAAGGAATGAAAAACTGTTTTTT | CSASWGTGLRNEKLFF
TRBJ2-7 | . | TRBV19 | . | TGTGCCAGTAGCCCGGACTATACCTACGAGCAGTACTTC | CASSPDYTYEQYF
TRBJ1-1 | . | TRBV2 | TRBD1 | TGTGCCAGCAGTGCCACAGGGGCTCTGATGAACACTGAAGCTTTCTTT | CASSATGALMNTEAFF
TRBJ2-1 | . | TRBV14 | TRBD2 | TGTGCCACCCAAAACCTAGCGGACCCCTACAATGAGCAGTTCTTC | CATQNLADPYNEQFF
TRBJ2-1 | medium-sized | TRBV6-4 | . | TGTGCCAGCAGTCCCAACCCTCAGGGAGAGCAGTTCTTC | CASSPNPQGEQFF
TRBJ1-1 | . | TRBV24-1 | TRBD1 | TGTGCCACCAGTGATGGGACAGGGAACGCTGAAGCTTTCTTT | CATSDGTGNAEAFF
TRBJ1-6 | . | TRBV29-1 | . | TGCAGCGTTGCTTTTGGCGGGAATTCACCCCTCCACTTT | CSVAFGGNSPLHF
TRBJ1-5 | once | TRBV4-1 | TRBD1 | TGCGCCAGCAGCCAAGATGGGACAGGGGTTCAGCCCCAGCATTTT | CASSQDGTGVQPQHF
TRBJ1-2 | . | TRBV19 | . | TGTGCCAGTAGTCTCGAATCGGGACTCCTCTATGGCTACACCTTC | CASSLESGLLYGYTF
TRBJ1-2 | . | TRBV28 | TRBD1 | TGTGCCAGCAGCGCGGACAGGGGATTCTATGGCTACACCTTC | CASSADRGFYGYTF
TRBJ2-2 | . | TRBV2 | . | TGTGCCAGCAGTCCCCACGGGCCTAGCCCCGGGGAGCTGTTTTTT | CASSPHGPSPGELFF
TRBJ2-2 | . | TRBV27 | . | TGTGCCAGCAGTTATCGCCCGACGGGGGAAGGCACCGGGGAGCTGTTTTTT | CASSYRPTGEGTGELFF
TRBJ1-1 | . | TRBV3-1/TRBV3-2 | . | TGTGCCAGCAGCTGGGGTCTAGGGGCTGACACTGAAGCTTTCTTT | CASSWGLGADTEAFF